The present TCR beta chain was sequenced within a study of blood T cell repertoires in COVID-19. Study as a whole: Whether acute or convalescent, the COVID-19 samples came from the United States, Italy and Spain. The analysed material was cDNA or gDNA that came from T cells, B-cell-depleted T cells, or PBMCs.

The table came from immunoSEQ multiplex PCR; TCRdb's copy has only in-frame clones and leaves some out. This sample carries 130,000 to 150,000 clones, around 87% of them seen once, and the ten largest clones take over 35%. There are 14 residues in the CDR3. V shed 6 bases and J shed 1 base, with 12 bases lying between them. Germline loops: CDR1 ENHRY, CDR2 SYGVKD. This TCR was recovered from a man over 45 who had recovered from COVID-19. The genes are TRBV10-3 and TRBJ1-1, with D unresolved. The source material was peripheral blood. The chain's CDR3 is CAIRKDTPNTEAFF. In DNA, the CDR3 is TGTGCCATCAGGAAAGACACGCCGAACACTGAAGCTTTCTTT.